The 19 T cell receptor beta chains presented below share a single source sample, sequenced in a study of cytomegalovirus exposure and HLA in healthy donors. PCR involved 60 Vbeta and 13 Jbeta primers. The method was immunoSEQ multiplex PCR; TCRdb's version includes in-frame clones alone and lacks a portion of them. The data hold some 32,000 clones, with more than 75% observed a single time. The sample was PBMCs. The receptors shown here come from a boy under 18 in good health and CMV-seronegative.

V gene TRBV9 combines with J gene TRBJ1-2, with D possibly matching TRBD1 (5 bases). This CDR3 comprises 17 residues. The V and J ends lost 0 bases and 0 bases respectively, with 15 bases between them. Germline CDR1 and CDR2: SGDLS and YYNGEE. In DNA, the CDR3 is TGTGCCAGCAGCGTAGATGCAGGGTTAAGACCTAACTATGGCTACACCTTC. This codes for CASSVDAGLRPNYGYTF.

The chain uses TRBV18 and TRBJ1-4; D ambiguous. Germline V CDR1 and CDR2: KGHSH, LQKENI. The length of the CDR3 is 14 residues. V was trimmed by 0 bases and J by 4 bases, leaving 6 bases between them. CDR3 in DNA: TGTGCCAGCTCACCACCAGGAGATAATGAAAAACTGTTTTTT. Translating gives CASSPPGDNEKLFF.

V and J are TRBV30 and TRBJ1-4; D remains unclear. CDR1 GTSNPN and CDR2 SVGIG come from the germline V gene (reference sequence). The CDR3 totals 13 residues. Trimming took off 5 bases at V and 8 bases at J, with 15 bases between the two ends. CDR3 coding DNA: TGTGCCTGGGAGGAGAGGCGTGGAGAAAAACTGTTTTTT. Protein product: CAWEERRGEKLFF.

Points on this clone: At one of its ends the junction is not consistent with the germline gene, which may arise from a read error. This chain links TRBV28 with TRBJ2-5; D uncertain. The germline gives CDR1 MDHEN, CDR2 SYDVKM. CDR3 length: 13 amino acids. This CDR3 is CASSFPKEEAQYF. The CDR3 nucleotides are TGTGCCAGCAGTTTCCCGAAAGAAGAGGCCCAGTACTTC.

The chain recombines TRBV7-6 with TRBJ2-3, with D tentatively TRBD2 (6 bases). There are 14 residues in the CDR3. V was cut by 1 base and J by 3 bases, with 8 bases left in between. Germline V gene data show CDR1 as SGHVS and CDR2 as FNYEAQ. DNA for the CDR3: TGTGCCAGCAGCTTAGGGGGGACTACAGATACGCAGTATTTT. Its translation is CASSLGGTTDTQYF.

J is TRBJ1-5 and V is TRBV19, with D maybe TRBD1 (5 bases). The length of the CDR3 is 13 residues. The V end was cut by 3 bases, the J end by 4 bases, with 7 bases between. CDR1 and CDR2 (germline): LNHDA, SQIVND (reference sequence). The CDR3 DNA sequence: TGTGCCAGTAGTATGGGGGGAAATCAGCCCCAGCATTTT. This codes for CASSMGGNQPQHF.

A few counts support this clone. The chain uses TRBV14 and TRBJ2-7; 7 bases align to TRBD1. Germline V gene lookup returns CDR1 SGHDN and CDR2 FVKESK. The CDR3 sequence is 13 residues long. Trimming took 4 bases from V and 5 from J; bases not matched to a gene: 5. Here the CDR3 reads CASSPPGGNEQYF. Written as DNA, the CDR3 is TGTGCCAGCAGCCCTCCAGGGGGTAACGAGCAGTACTTC. The full variable domain, completed using reference TRBV14 and TRBJ2-7, is EAGVTQFPSHSVIEKGQTVTLRCDPISGHDNLYWYRRVMGKEIKFLLHFVKESKQDESGMPNNRFLAERTGGTYSTLKVQPAELEDSGVYFCASSPPGGNEQYFGPGTRLTVT.

This clone was counted a single time. This chain uses TRBV7-2 with TRBJ2-7, with D possibly TRBD1 on 6 matching bases. CDR3 size: 14 residues. V dropped 5 bases and J dropped 6 bases, with 17 bases sitting between them. The germline V gene encodes CDR1 SGHTA and CDR2 FQGNSA. The CDR3 DNA reads as TGTGCCAGCAGCGAACAGGGTTCTGTTCGCGAGCAGTACTTC. This gives the protein CASSEQGSVREQYF. Supplemented by reference TRBV7-2 and TRBJ2-7, the full variable domain reads GAGVSQSPSNKVTEKGKDVELRCDPISGHTALYWYRQSLGQGLEFLIYFQGNSAPDKSGLPSDRFSAERTGGSVSTLTIQRTQQEDSAVYLCASSEQGSVREQYFGPGTRLTVT.

This rearrangement joins TRBV7-2 to TRBJ2-3; 11 bases are a match to TRBD2. In germline, CDR1 is SGHTA, CDR2 FQGNSA. The CDR3 runs 16 residues. After removal of 2 bases from V and 2 bases from J, the junction contained 3 bases not matched to a gene. The CDR3 reads CASSLLAGGSTDTQYF. The CDR3, as DNA: TGTGCCAGCAGCTTACTAGCGGGGGGATCCACAGATACGCAGTATTTT. The full variable domain, its missing parts supplied by reference TRBV7-2 and TRBJ2-3, is GAGVSQSPSNKVTEKGKDVELRCDPISGHTALYWYRQSLGQGLEFLIYFQGNSAPDKSGLPSDRFSAERTGGSVSTLTIQRTQQEDSAVYLCASSLLAGGSTDTQYFGPGTRLTVL.

The rearrangement uses TRBV4-3 and TRBJ2-7; maybe TRBD2 (6 bases). Germline V lookup: CDR1 LGHNA, CDR2 YSLEER. V was pared by 0 bases and J by 3 bases, with 15 bases between. The CDR3 spans 16 residues. The CDR3 protein is CASSQDELASNYEQYF. CDR3 nucleotides: TGCGCCAGCAGCCAAGATGAGCTAGCGTCGAACTACGAGCAGTACTTC.

The chain carries TRBV5-4 and TRBJ1-2; no clear D. The ends were cut back, 3 bases at V and 4 bases at J, with 7 bases in the middle. The length of the CDR3 is 12 residues. CDR1 SGHNT and CDR2 YYREEE come from the germline V gene (reference sequence). CDR3 loop: CASSSELYGYTF. DNA of the CDR3: TGTGCCAGCAGCTCCGAGCTCTATGGCTACACCTTC. Supplemented by reference TRBV5-4 and TRBJ1-2, the full variable domain reads ETGVTQSPTHLIKTRGQQVTLRCSSQSGHNTVSWYQQALGQGPQFIFQYYREEENGRGNFPPRFSGLQFPNYSSELNVNALELDDSALYLCASSSELYGYTFGSGTRLTVV.

This chain joins TRBV29-1 and TRBJ2-7, with TRBD1 as a possible D gene (6 bases). The CDR3 runs 15 residues. The germline V gene encodes CDR1 SQVTM and CDR2 ANQGSEA. V lost 1 base to trimming and J lost 1 base, with 14 bases between them. The CDR3 loop reads CSVEGFAGASYEQYF. The CDR3 DNA reads TGCAGCGTTGAAGGTTTCGCAGGGGCTTCCTACGAGCAGTACTTC.

V is TRBV5-3 and J is TRBJ1-3; D is undetermined. TRBV5-3 is assigned to the ORF class and has an uncertain function. Trimming removed 3 bases from V and 3 bases from J, with 16 bases in between. The CDR3 contains 16 residues. This CDR3 is CARSCLRLVDGNTIYF. The DNA of the CDR3 is TGTGCCAGAAGCTGTCTCCGGTTAGTCGATGGAAACACCATATATTTT.

V is TRBV10-3 and J is TRBJ2-1; 8 bases fit TRBD1. Losses at the gene ends were 11 bases for V and 0 bases for J; bases not matched to a gene: 6. Germline CDR1 reads ENHRY; CDR2 reads SYGVKD. The CDR3 runs 14 residues. CDR3 bases: TGTGCCGCCGGACAGGGTCCCTCCTACAATGAGCAGTTCTTC. It is translated as CAAGQGPSYNEQFF.

The chain recombines TRBV4-1 with TRBJ2-3; 12 positions agree with TRBD2. CDR1 is MGHRA and CDR2 is YSYEKL in the germline V gene. The CDR3 totals 16 residues. After removal of 4 bases from V and 4 bases from J, the junction contained 6 bases not matched to a gene. CDR3 in amino acids: CASSPGLAGIADTQYF. The CDR3 DNA reads as TGCGCCAGCAGCCCCGGACTAGCGGGGATCGCAGATACGCAGTATTTT.

This sequence joins TRBV6-5 and TRBJ2-7; D not certain. CDR3 length equals 13 residues. CDR1 is MNHEY and CDR2 is SVGAGI in the germline V gene. The germline V and J ends were trimmed by 4 bases and 0 bases, with 7 bases remaining between them. As DNA, the CDR3 is TGTGCCAGCAGTTCGACACCCTCCTACGAGCAGTACTTC. Translating gives CASSSTPSYEQYF.

The chain has TRBV10-3 and TRBJ2-5; 12 nucleotides line up with TRBD2. The CDR3 contains 23 residues. Germline CDR1 and CDR2: ENHRY and SYGVKD. After removal of 2 bases from V and 2 bases from J, the junction contained 24 bases not matched to a gene. The CDR3 DNA sequence: TGTGCCATCAGTGAGGGGGGCAGTTTGACGACTAGCGGGGGCACCGGGTGGCAAGAGACCCAGTACTTC. Encoded protein: CAISEGGSLTTSGGTGWQETQYF.

The rearrangement joins TRBV10-3 to TRBJ2-7; 10 positions match TRBD1. CDR3 size: 16 residues. Losses at the gene ends were 3 bases for V and 3 bases for J; bases not matched to a gene: 8. Germline lookup yields CDR1 ENHRY and CDR2 SYGVKD. CDR3 amino acids: CAISDIGTGVSYEQYF. In DNA form, the CDR3 reads TGTGCCATCAGTGACATTGGGACAGGGGTCAGCTACGAGCAGTACTTC.

This chain links TRBV7-6 with TRBJ1-2; possible D gene TRBD1, 5 bases. Germline V CDR1 and CDR2: SGHVS, FNYEAQ. Trimming took 1 base from V and 6 from J, leaving 9 bases between them. This CDR3 has 13 amino acids. CDR3 amino acids: CASSLDRGDGYTF. The CDR3 bases are TGTGCCAGCAGCTTAGATAGGGGCGATGGCTACACCTTC.